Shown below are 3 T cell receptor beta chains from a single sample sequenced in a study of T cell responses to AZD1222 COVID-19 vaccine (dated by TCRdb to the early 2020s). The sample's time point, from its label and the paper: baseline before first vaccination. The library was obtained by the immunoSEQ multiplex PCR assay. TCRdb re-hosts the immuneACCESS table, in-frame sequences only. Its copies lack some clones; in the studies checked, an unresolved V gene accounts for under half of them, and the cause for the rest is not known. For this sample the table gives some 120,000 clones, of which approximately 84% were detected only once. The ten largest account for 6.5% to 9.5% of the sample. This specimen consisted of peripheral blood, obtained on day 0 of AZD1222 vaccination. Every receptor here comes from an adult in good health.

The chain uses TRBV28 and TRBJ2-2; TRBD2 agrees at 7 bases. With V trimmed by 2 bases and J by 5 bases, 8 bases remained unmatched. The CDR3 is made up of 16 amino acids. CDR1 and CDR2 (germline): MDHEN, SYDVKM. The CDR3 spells CASSLRGGAGTGELFF. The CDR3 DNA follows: TGTGCCAGCAGTTTACGGGGAGGGGCGGGTACCGGGGAGCTGTTTTTT. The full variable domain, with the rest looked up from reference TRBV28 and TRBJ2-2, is DVKVTQSSRYLVKRTGEKVFLECVQDMDHENMFWYRQDPGLGLRLIYFSYDVKMKEKGDIPEGYSVSREKKERFSLILESASTNQTSMYLCASSLRGGAGTGELFFGEGSRLTVL.

The CDR3 nucleotides are TGTGCCACCGGGGACCAGAACTACGAGCAGTACTTC. It encodes CATGDQNYEQYF. The chain has TRBV2 and TRBJ2-7; D might be TRBD1 or TRBD2, each matching 5 bases. The germline V gene has CDR1 SNHLY and CDR2 FYNNEI. The CDR3 has 12 residues. V was clipped by 10 bases and J by 3 bases, with 13 bases between them.

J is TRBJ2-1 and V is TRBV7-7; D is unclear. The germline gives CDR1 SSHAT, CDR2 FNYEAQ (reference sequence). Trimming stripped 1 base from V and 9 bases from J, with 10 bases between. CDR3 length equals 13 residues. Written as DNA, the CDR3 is TGTGCCAGCAGCTTAGTATCTGTGAGTGAGCAGTTCTTC. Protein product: CASSLVSVSEQFF.